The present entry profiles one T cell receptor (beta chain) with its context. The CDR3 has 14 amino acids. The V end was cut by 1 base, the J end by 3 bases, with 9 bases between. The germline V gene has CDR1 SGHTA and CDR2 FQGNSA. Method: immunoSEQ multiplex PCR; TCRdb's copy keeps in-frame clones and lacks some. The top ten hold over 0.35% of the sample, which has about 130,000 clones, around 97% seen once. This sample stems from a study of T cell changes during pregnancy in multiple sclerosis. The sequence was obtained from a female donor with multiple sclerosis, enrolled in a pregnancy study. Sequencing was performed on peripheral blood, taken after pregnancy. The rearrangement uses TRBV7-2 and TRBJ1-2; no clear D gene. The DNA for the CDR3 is TGTGCCAGCAGCTTAGAGGGAGAGTACTATGGCTACACCTTC. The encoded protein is CASSLEGEYYGYTF.